This T cell receptor (beta chain) originates from a study of blood T cell repertoires in COVID-19. The overall study: The cDNA or gDNA used as material had been derived from T cells, B-cell-depleted T cells, or PBMCs.

In the original workflow: Estimates of nucleated cell counts were drawn from the amplification of reference gene primers. The repertoire was sequenced with immunoSEQ multiplex PCR; TCRdb's copy has only in-frame clones and lacks some. That table supplies the V and J calls and clone size; D and trimming were determined from the DNA. The sample records about 120,000 clones, 88% being singletons. Germline V gene sequence: CDR1 WSHSY, CDR2 SAAADI. J lost 4 bases, V lost 10 bases, and 3 bases had no gene match. The CDR3 totals 12 residues. The receptor was isolated from a man aged 50 to 59 with acute or convalescent COVID-19. The chain is built from TRBV10-2 and TRBJ1-5; 8 bases align to TRBD1. Material: peripheral blood. The CDR3: CATTGGNQPQHF. Here the CDR3 DNA reads TGCGCCACCACAGGGGGGAATCAGCCCCAGCATTTT.